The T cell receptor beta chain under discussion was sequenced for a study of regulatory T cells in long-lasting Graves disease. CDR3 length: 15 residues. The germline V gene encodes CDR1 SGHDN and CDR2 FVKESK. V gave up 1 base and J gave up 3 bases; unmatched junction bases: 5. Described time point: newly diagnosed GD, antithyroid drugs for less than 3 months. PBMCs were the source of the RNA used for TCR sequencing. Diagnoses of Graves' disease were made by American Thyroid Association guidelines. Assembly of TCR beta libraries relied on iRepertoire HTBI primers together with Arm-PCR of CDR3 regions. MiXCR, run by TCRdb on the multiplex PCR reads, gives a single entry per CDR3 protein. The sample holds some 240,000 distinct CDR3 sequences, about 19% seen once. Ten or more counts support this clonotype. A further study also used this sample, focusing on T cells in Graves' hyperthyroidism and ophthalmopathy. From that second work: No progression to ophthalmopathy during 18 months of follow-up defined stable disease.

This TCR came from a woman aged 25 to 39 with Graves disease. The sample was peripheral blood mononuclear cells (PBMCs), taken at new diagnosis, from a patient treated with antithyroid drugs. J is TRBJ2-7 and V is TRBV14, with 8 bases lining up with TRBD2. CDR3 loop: CASSQAREGNYEQYF. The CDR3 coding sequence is TGTGCCAGCAGCCAAGCTCGGGAGGGTAACTACGAGCAGTACTTC.